Listed here are 30 T cell receptor beta chains from one sample, sequenced in a study of T-cell memory formation after mild COVID-19. TCRdb re-derived calls from the 5' RACE reads in MiXCR, one entry per CDR3 protein. The sample includes more than 250,000 distinct CDR3 sequences, roughly 15% of them seen just once. Sequences were obtained from PBMCs or a T cell subset sorted from them (not recorded which). The receptor source for this set is a man aged 18 to 30 who had mild COVID-19 (a few samples of this study predate the infection). Cell type and time point are not known.

This clonotype has more than one count but fewer than ten. The chain couples TRBV9 to TRBJ2-3; no clear D. There are 14 residues in the CDR3. V lost 0 bases, J lost 0 bases, and 5 bases lay in between. The germline CDR1 and CDR2 sequences are SGDLS and YYNGEE. In DNA, the CDR3 is TGTGCCAGCAGCGTAGGGTTCAGCACAGATACGCAGTATTTT. Translation gives CASSVGFSTDTQYF.

This chain joins TRBV20-1 and TRBJ2-2, with a weak D call TRBD2 (5 bases). Germline V gives CDR1 DFQATT, CDR2 SNEGSKA (reference sequence). The V and J ends lost 3 bases and 4 bases respectively, with 12 bases between them. The CDR3 length is 14 residues. CDR3 protein: CSARLTGSTGELFF. DNA of the CDR3: TGCAGTGCTAGGTTGACGGGGAGCACCGGGGAGCTGTTTTTT.

The chain links TRBV7-8 to TRBJ2-1, with TRBD1 matching 8 bases. Germline trimming cut 1 base from V and 5 bases from J; bases unmatched to any gene: 10. Per the germline V gene, CDR1 is SGHVS and CDR2 is FQNEAQ. The CDR3 covers 17 residues. The CDR3 loop is CASSLVYGTGGHNEQFF. The CDR3 nucleotides read TGTGCCAGCAGCTTAGTCTACGGGACAGGAGGCCACAATGAGCAGTTCTTC.

This clonotype has just one count. This sequence joins TRBV5-6 and TRBJ2-4, with D perhaps TRBD1 (6 bases). V lost 2 bases to trimming and J lost 3 bases, with 9 bases between them. Germline CDR1 and CDR2: SGHDT and YYEEEE. The CDR3 runs 14 residues. The CDR3 here is CASSLQGLKNIQYF. The CDR3 DNA follows: TGTGCCAGCAGCTTACAGGGCCTCAAAAACATTCAGTACTTC.

This clonotype was seen more than once but under ten times. The V gene is TRBV7-2, the J gene TRBJ2-7; D gene unclear. V lost 5 bases to trimming and J lost 6 bases, with 11 bases between them. The CDR3 length is 12 residues. Germline V gene sequence: CDR1 SGHTA, CDR2 FQGNSA. In nucleotides, the CDR3 is TGTGCCAGCAGCCGCCGAGTGGGCGAGCAGTACTTC. It encodes CASSRRVGEQYF.

There are a few counts of this clonotype. The genes are TRBV6-5 and TRBJ1-1, with a weak D call TRBD1 (5 bases). The ends were cut back, 2 bases at V and 8 bases at J, with 15 bases in the middle. Germline loops: CDR1 MNHEY, CDR2 SVGAGI. CDR3 length: 14 residues. The CDR3 loop is CASSYTLGGLEAFF. Written as DNA, the CDR3 is TGTGCCAGCAGTTACACCCTGGGGGGATTAGAAGCTTTCTTT.

This sequence joins TRBV12-3 or TRBV12-4 and TRBJ2-5; no clear D. This CDR3 spans 13 amino acids. Trimming cost V 3 bases and J 5 bases, with 10 bases left between them. Written as DNA, the CDR3 is TGTGCCAGCAGTTTTCGGGCTTGGGAGACCCAGTACTTC. This sequence encodes CASSFRAWETQYF.

The chain recombines TRBV7-2 with TRBJ2-2; D unclear. The CDR3 sequence is 13 residues long. The germline V gene has CDR1 SGHTA and CDR2 FQGNSA. Trimming stripped 5 bases from V and 9 bases from J, with 13 bases between. CDR3 region: CASSQYVGRELFF. CDR3 nucleotide sequence: TGTGCCAGCAGCCAATATGTCGGAAGGGAGCTGTTTTTT.

This chain links TRBV10-3 with TRBJ2-3, with D possibly matching TRBD2 (6 bases). Looked up from germline, CDR1 is ENHRY and CDR2 is SYGVKD. Trimming left V 2 bases short and J 8 bases short, with 8 bases between. The CDR3 is 12 residues long. Here the CDR3 reads CAISELEGTQYF. CDR3 nucleotide sequence: TGTGCCATCAGTGAGCTGGAGGGTACGCAGTATTTT.

This clonotype has only a few counts. V usage is TRBV18 and J usage is TRBJ1-4; D is unclear. The CDR3 length is 16 residues. Per the germline V gene, CDR1 is KGHSH and CDR2 is LQKENI. Trimming removed 5 bases from V and 7 bases from J, with 20 bases in between. The CDR3 DNA sequence: TGTGCCAGCTCAGTCTACAGCGATCCTATCGCTGAAAAACTGTTTTTT. Residues: CASSVYSDPIAEKLFF.

This clonotype was seen a handful of times. This chain uses TRBV4-1 with TRBJ1-4; D may be TRBD1 (5 bases). The CDR3 covers 15 residues. V lost 0 bases and J 5 bases, leaving 10 bases between the germline ends. Germline assignment: CDR1 MGHRA and CDR2 YSYEKL. CDR3: CASSQDRGRNEKLFF. The CDR3 DNA reads TGCGCCAGCAGCCAAGATCGGGGCCGAAATGAAAAACTGTTTTTT.

This clonotype was seen a few times. The chain combines TRBV11-2 with TRBJ2-3, with D tentatively TRBD1 (6 bases). From germline, CDR1 is SGHAT and CDR2 FQNNGV. Trimming removed 5 bases from V and 4 bases from J, with 13 bases in between. The CDR3 is made up of 14 amino acids. For the CDR3, the DNA is TGTGCCAGCAGCCCGACAGGTTCACCAGATACGCAGTATTTT. It translates to CASSPTGSPDTQYF.

The CDR3 nucleotides read TGTGCCAGCAGACCCGGACTAGCGTTAGAGACCCAGTACTTC. This translates into CASRPGLALETQYF. V is TRBV28 and J is TRBJ2-5; 9 bases fit TRBD2. Trimming cost V 6 bases and J 4 bases; bases outside gene matches: 6. The CDR3 is 14 amino acids. Germline V gene sequence: CDR1 MDHEN, CDR2 SYDVKM.

This clonotype was recorded many times. For the CDR3, the DNA is TGTGCCAGCAGTTACTTCGCAACCGGGGAGCTGTTTTTT. This translates into CASSYFATGELFF. The rearrangement joins TRBV6-6 to TRBJ2-2; D gene uncertain. CDR3 length equals 13 residues. Germline CDR1 MNHNY, CDR2 SVGAGI (reference sequence). Trimming took 1 base from V and 5 from J, leaving 5 bases between them.

This clonotype was seen a few times. This chain uses TRBV27 with TRBJ1-4, with D unclear. Germline values: CDR1 MNHEY, CDR2 SMNVEV (reference sequence). Trimming shortened V by 9 bases and J by 4 bases, and 9 bases separated the two germline ends. The CDR3 has 12 residues. CDR3 sequence: CASGPINEKLFF. CDR3 bases: TGTGCCAGTGGACCGATTAATGAAAAACTGTTTTTT.

The CDR3 reads CASRTIAGALPGELFF. The CDR3 DNA follows: TGTGCCAGCAGGACCATAGCGGGGGCGCTCCCCGGGGAGCTGTTTTTT. The V and J genes are TRBV12-3 or TRBV12-4 and TRBJ2-2; 9 nucleotides match TRBD2. CDR3 size: 16 residues. Unmatched junction bases numbered 11, after V lost 6 bases and J lost 6 bases.

In its sample, this clonotype was seen a few times. The V and J genes are TRBV4-3 and TRBJ2-3, with D unresolved. V shed 4 bases and J shed 1 base, with 6 bases lying between them. The germline gives CDR1 LGHNA, CDR2 YSLEER. The CDR3 length is 13 residues. The DNA for the CDR3 is TGCGCCAGCAGCCGCCGCCGCACAGATACGCAGTATTTT. Protein sequence: CASSRRRTDTQYF.

The CDR3 DNA reads TGTGCCACCGGGGCGTTTGACGGAAACACCGGGGAGCTGTTTTTT. This translates into CATGAFDGNTGELFF. The rearrangement links TRBV24-1 to TRBJ2-2; perhaps TRBD1 as D (5 bases). Germline V gene sequence: CDR1 KGHDR, CDR2 SFDVKD. The CDR3 runs 15 residues. The germline V and J ends were trimmed by 9 bases and 2 bases, with 15 bases remaining between them.

This clonotype was observed many times. The CDR3, as DNA: TGCGCCAGCAGCCCTAGCAGGTCGCCTGGTGTGGTCTATGGCTACACCTTC. Amino acids: CASSPSRSPGVVYGYTF. This chain links TRBV4-3 with TRBJ1-2; D is uncertain. The length of the CDR3 is 17 residues. Germline CDR1 and CDR2: LGHNA and YSLEER. V lost 4 bases and J 4 bases, leaving 22 bases between the germline ends.

This clonotype has more than one count but fewer than ten. The rearrangement uses TRBV14 and TRBJ1-4, with 9 bases fitting TRBD1. Germline V CDR1 and CDR2: SGHDN, FVKESK. The CDR3 sequence is 13 residues long. V lost 5 bases to trimming and J lost 7 bases; unmatched junction nucleotides: 2. The CDR3 region is CASSRGQGEKLFF. The CDR3 DNA reads TGTGCCAGCAGCAGGGGACAGGGTGAAAAACTGTTTTTT.

This clonotype has only a few counts. This rearrangement joins TRBV12-3 or TRBV12-4 to TRBJ2-3; TRBD1 aligns across 8 bases. The CDR3 extends over 17 amino acids. The ends lost 7 bases at V and 7 bases at J; junction bases unmatched: 19. DNA of the CDR3: TGTGCCAGCACCTTTCCCGGGACAGGAGGGGGATTATATACGCAGTATTTT. It is translated as CASTFPGTGGGLYTQYF.

The chain links TRBV6-6 to TRBJ1-2, with D tentatively TRBD1 (5 bases). The V gene lost 0 bases and the J gene lost 4 bases, with 18 bases spanning the gap. Germline V gene data show CDR1 as MNHNY and CDR2 as SVGAGI (reference sequence). The CDR3 consists of 17 residues. The CDR3 DNA is TGTGCCAGCAGTTACTCCGGGGGTATGTCTTCGGCCTATGGCTACACCTTC. It is translated as CASSYSGGMSSAYGYTF.

CDR3 amino acids: CASSRGQGDSYEQYF. CDR3 sequence (DNA): TGCGCCAGCAGCCGGGGACAGGGGGATTCCTACGAGCAGTACTTC. The chain recombines TRBV4-1 with TRBJ2-7; the match to TRBD1 covers 11 bases. The CDR3 length is 15 residues. From germline, CDR1 is MGHRA and CDR2 YSYEKL. The junction had 3 bases not matched to a gene; V was cut back by 4 bases and J by 1 base.

This clonotype was recorded a few times. This chain uses TRBV12-3 or TRBV12-4 with TRBJ2-2; no clear D gene. This CDR3 has 16 amino acids. Trimming took off 7 bases at V and 0 bases at J, with 15 bases between the two ends. The CDR3 DNA sequence: TGTGCCAGCACTCATGGGTACAGATCGAACACCGGGGAGCTGTTTTTT. Amino acid sequence: CASTHGYRSNTGELFF.

The V call is TRBV4-2, the J call TRBJ2-5; 11 bases are a match to TRBD2. The germline V gene encodes CDR1 LGHNA and CDR2 YNFKEQ. Germline trimming cut 4 bases from V and 5 bases from J; bases unmatched to any gene: 9. The CDR3 length is 16 residues. CDR3 residues: CASSPLAGGREETQYF. The DNA of the CDR3 is TGTGCCAGCAGCCCTCTAGCGGGGGGCCGGGAGGAGACCCAGTACTTC.

This chain links TRBV19 with TRBJ2-4; possible D gene TRBD2, 6 bases. CDR1 is LNHDA and CDR2 is SQIVND in the germline V gene (reference sequence). V gave up 6 bases and J gave up 9 bases, with 15 bases separating them. CDR3 length equals 13 residues. The CDR3 DNA is TGTGCCAGTAGGGCGACTAGGGCCAGCATTCAGTACTTC. Protein product: CASRATRASIQYF.

Only a few counts were recorded for this clonotype. The genes are TRBV5-1 and TRBJ1-1; 8 bases map to TRBD1. Germline V gene lookup returns CDR1 SGHRS and CDR2 YFSETQ. The CDR3 is made up of 14 amino acids. The J segment lost 4 bases and the V segment lost 0 bases, leaving 2 bases of the junction unmatched. The CDR3 region has the DNA TGCGCCAGCAGCTTGGAAACAGGGGGCACTGAAGCTTTCTTT. The encoded protein is CASSLETGGTEAFF.

The rearrangement joins TRBV10-3 to TRBJ1-1; 7 bases are a match to TRBD1. Trimming cost V 6 bases and J 5 bases; bases outside gene matches: 6. The germline gives CDR1 ENHRY, CDR2 SYGVKD. The CDR3 runs to 13 residues. In DNA, the CDR3 is TGTGCCATCAGAACGACAGGGACAACTGAAGCTTTCTTT. It translates to CAIRTTGTTEAFF.

This chain's CDR3 is CASSMVQAGYYEQYF. CDR3 bases: TGTGCCAGTAGTATGGTACAGGCTGGGTACTACGAGCAGTACTTC. This chain joins TRBV19 and TRBJ2-7; D possibly corresponds to TRBD1 (5 bases). This CDR3 region has 15 residues. V was trimmed by 3 bases and J by 3 bases, leaving 15 bases between them. CDR1 and CDR2 from the germline V gene are LNHDA and SQIVND (reference sequence).

V usage is TRBV30 and J usage is TRBJ2-6; the D is unclear. CDR3 length equals 14 residues. The V gene lost 1 base and the J gene lost 2 bases, with 6 bases spanning the gap. Germline lookup yields CDR1 GTSNPN and CDR2 SVGIG (reference sequence). This CDR3 is CAWSADAGANVLTF. The CDR3 coding sequence is TGTGCCTGGAGTGCCGACGCTGGGGCCAACGTCCTGACTTTC. The variable domain in full, with the rest retrieved from reference TRBV30 and TRBJ2-6, is SQTIHQWPATLVQPVGSPLSLECTVEGTSNPNLYWYRQAAGRGLQLLFYSVGIGQISSEVPQNLSASRPQDRQFILSSKKLLLSDSGFYLCAWSADAGANVLTFGAGSRLTVL.